This TCR beta chain came from a study of cytomegalovirus exposure and HLA in healthy donors. The PCR was carried out with 60 Vbeta primers and 13 Jbeta primers. Measured with immunoSEQ multiplex PCR; TCRdb has only the in-frame clones, and not every one. The table has some 170,000 clones, over 70% seen once. The study, taken as a whole, reports: Cytomegalovirus association was listed for about 150 TCR beta chains.

As regards this clone: Its specificity is unknown.

There are 15 residues in the CDR3. CDR1 SNHLY and CDR2 FYNNEI come from the germline V gene. The V and J ends lost 2 bases and 4 bases, in that order; junction bases with no gene match: 5. This clonotype was obtained from a man younger than 30 in good health and CMV-seropositive. V usage is TRBV2 and J usage is TRBJ1-5; 7 bases are shared with TRBD1. Sequencing was performed on PBMCs. The CDR3 DNA is TGTGCCAGCAGTGAATCAGGGGGGCAGAATCAGCCCCAGCATTTT. This translates into CASSESGGQNQPQHF.